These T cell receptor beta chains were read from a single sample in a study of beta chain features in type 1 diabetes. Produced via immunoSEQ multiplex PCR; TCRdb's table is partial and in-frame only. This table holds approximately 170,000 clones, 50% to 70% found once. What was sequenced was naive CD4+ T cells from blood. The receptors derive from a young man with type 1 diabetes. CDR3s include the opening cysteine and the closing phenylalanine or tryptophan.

CASSLALSTDTQYF	TRBV7-2	14
CASGDDRGHRETQYF	TRBV12-5	15
CASSAEVEQYF	TRBV6-6	11
CASSTGTATGELFF	TRBV2	14
CAAGEETQYF	TRBV30	10
CASSLTTANEKLFF	TRBV7-6	14
CASSQRYEAFF	TRBV7-2	11
CASSRGLAGLSEQFF	TRBV6-5	15
CARQGEAFF	TRBV19	9
CASSDFTGQPQHF	TRBV25-1	13
CASSQDLRRGGVTDTQYF	TRBV4-3	18
CSVESAEAFF	TRBV29-1	10
CAWSVRQDKLFF	TRBV30	12
CAWNLAGSLDEQFF	TRBV30	14
CASSYGGMNTEAFF	TRBV6-6	14
CSVGGLDYGYTF	TRBV29-1	12
CASHPGLADSYEQYF	TRBV12-5	15
CASSLTYEQYF	TRBV7-2	11
CASSYGGGEGQYF	TRBV6-6	13
CASSLALNGLGIRDEQFF	TRBV7-9	18
CASSESEVAKNIQYF	TRBV2	15
CSVADRGDTQYF	TRBV29-1	12
CASSQPRSTEACEKLFF	TRBV23-1	17
CASSQAQGGKDAEKLFF	TRBV4-1	17
CASSQEWAETSYEQYF	TRBV4-3	16
CASTRTEYNEQFF	TRBV7-9	13
CASSLRGDGYTF	TRBV27	12
CAWSLWGDTEAFF	TRBV30	13
CASSGLAGSNEQFF	TRBV25-1	14
CASSLTGEETQYF	TRBV5-1	13
CASSPGQGNEQFF	TRBV18	13
CAISEWSANEQFF	TRBV10-3	13
CAWRGQGDYGYTF	TRBV30	13
CAWSPWDRGRSGNTIYF	TRBV30	17
CASSFGQPNSPLHF	TRBV7-9	14
CSADPGLPETQYF	TRBV29-1	13
CASSYSGLTEAGELFF	TRBV6-6	16
CASSSMDRNEQYF	TRBV5-6	13
CASSLNRVSYEQYF	TRBV6-5	14
CSSEGGTGRYGYTF	TRBV29-1	14
CASSRVRGWEQFF	TRBV4-3	13